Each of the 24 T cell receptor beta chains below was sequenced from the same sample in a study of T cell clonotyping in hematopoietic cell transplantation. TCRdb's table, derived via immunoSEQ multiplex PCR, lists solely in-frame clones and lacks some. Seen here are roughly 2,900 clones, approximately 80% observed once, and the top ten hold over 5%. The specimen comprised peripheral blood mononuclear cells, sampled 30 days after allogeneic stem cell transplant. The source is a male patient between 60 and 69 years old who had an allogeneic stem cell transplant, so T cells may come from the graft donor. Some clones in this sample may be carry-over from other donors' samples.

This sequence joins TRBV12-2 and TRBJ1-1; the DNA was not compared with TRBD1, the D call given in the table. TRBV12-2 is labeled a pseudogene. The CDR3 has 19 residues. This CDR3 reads CASRPNGRANLDRNTEAFF. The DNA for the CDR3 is TGTGCAAGTCGCCCCAACGGCAGGGCGAACCTGGACCGGAACACTGAAGCTTTCTTT.

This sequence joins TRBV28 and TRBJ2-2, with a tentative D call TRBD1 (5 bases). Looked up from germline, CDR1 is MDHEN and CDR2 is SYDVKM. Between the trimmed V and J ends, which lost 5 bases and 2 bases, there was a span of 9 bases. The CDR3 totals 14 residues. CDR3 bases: TGTGCCAGCAGTGAGACAGACAACACCGGGGAGCTGTTTTTT. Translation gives CASSETDNTGELFF.

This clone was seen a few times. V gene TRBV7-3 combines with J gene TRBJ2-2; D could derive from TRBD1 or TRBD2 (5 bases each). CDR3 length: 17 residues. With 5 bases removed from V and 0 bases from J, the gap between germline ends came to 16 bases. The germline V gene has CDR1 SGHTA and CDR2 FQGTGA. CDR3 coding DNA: TGTGCCAGCAGCACGAGGGACGGTAATACGAACACCGGGGAGCTGTTTTTT. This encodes CASSTRDGNTNTGELFF.

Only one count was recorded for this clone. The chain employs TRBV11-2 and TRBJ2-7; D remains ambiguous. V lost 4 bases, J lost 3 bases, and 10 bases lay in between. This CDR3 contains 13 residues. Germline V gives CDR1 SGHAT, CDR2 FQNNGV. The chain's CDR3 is CASSSLGGYEQYF. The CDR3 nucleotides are TGTGCCAGCAGCTCGCTGGGTGGCTACGAGCAGTACTTC. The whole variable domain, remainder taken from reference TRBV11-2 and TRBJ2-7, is EAGVAQSPRYKIIEKRQSVAFWCNPISGHATLYWYQQILGQGPKLLIQFQNNGVVDDSQLPKDRFSAERLKGVDSTLKIQPAKLEDSAVYLCASSSLGGYEQYFGPGTRLTVT.

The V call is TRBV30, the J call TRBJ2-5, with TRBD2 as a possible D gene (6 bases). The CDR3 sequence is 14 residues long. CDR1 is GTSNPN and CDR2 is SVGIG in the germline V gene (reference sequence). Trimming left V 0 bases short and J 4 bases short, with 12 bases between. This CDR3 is CAWSVEAGSETQYF. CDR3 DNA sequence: TGTGCCTGGAGTGTAGAGGCGGGATCAGAGACCCAGTACTTC.

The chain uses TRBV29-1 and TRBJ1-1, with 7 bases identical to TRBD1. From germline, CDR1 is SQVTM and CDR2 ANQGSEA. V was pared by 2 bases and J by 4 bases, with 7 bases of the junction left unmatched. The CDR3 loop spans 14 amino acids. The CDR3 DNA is TGCAGCGTTGAACCCAGACAGGGTCGCACTGAAGCTTTCTTT. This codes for CSVEPRQGRTEAFF. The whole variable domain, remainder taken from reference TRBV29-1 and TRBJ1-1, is SAVISQKPSRDICQRGTSLTIQCQVDSQVTMMFWYRQQPGQSLTLIATANQGSEATYESGFVIDKFPISRPNLTFSTLTVSNMSPEDSSIYLCSVEPRQGRTEAFFGQGTRLTVV.

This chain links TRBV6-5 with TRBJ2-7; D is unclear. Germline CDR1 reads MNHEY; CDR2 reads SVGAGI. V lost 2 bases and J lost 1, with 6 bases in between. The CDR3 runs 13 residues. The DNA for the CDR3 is TGTGCCAGCAGTTACCGGAGATCCTACGAGCAGTACTTC. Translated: CASSYRRSYEQYF.

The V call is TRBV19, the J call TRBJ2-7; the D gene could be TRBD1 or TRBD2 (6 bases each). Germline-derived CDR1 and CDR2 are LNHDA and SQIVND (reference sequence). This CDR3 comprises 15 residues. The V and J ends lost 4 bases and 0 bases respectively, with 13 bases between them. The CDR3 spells CASSTSRGHSYEQYF. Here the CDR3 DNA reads TGTGCCAGTAGTACGTCTCGGGGGCACTCCTACGAGCAGTACTTC.

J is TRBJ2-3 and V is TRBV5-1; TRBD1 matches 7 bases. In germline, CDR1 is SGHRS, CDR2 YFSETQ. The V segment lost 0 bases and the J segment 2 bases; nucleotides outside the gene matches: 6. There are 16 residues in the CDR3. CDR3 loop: CASSLDGGQTTDTQYF. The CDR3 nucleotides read TGCGCCAGCAGCTTGGATGGGGGACAGACCACAGATACGCAGTATTTT. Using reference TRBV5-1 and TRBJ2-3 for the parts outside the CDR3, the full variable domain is KAGVTQTPRYLIKTRGQQVTLSCSPISGHRSVSWYQQTPGQGLQFLFEYFSETQRNKGNFPGRFSGRQFSNSRSEMNVSTLELGDSALYLCASSLDGGQTTDTQYFGPGTRLTVL.

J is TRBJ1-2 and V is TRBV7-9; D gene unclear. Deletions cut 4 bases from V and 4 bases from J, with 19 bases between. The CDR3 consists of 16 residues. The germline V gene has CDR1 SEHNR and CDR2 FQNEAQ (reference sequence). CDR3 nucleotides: TGTGCCAGCAGCTCCTACCTCCCGGCGGGATCCTATGGCTACACCTTC. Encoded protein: CASSSYLPAGSYGYTF.

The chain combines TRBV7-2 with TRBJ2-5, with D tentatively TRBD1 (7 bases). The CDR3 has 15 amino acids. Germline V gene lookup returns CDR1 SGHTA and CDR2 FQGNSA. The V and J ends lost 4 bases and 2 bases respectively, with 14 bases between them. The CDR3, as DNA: TGTGCCAGCAGCTCCGGGGGCAGGGGGCAAGAGACCCAGTACTTC. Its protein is CASSSGGRGQETQYF.

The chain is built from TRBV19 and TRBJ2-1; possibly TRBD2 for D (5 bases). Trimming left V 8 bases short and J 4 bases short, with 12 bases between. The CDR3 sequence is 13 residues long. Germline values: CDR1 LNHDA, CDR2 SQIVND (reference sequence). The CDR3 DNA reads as TGTGCCAGTGGGATGGACTCTTACAATGAGCAGTTCTTC. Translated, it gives CASGMDSYNEQFF.

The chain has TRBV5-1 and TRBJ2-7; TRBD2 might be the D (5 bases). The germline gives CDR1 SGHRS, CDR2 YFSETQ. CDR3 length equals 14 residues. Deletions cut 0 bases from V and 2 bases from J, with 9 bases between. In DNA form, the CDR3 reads TGCGCCAGCAGCTTGGCCCGGGGAACCTACGAGCAGTACTTC. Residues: CASSLARGTYEQYF.

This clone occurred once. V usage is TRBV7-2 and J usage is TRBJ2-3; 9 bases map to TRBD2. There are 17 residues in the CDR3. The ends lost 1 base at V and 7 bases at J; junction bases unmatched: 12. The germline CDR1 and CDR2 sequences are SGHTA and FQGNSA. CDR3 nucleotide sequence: TGTGCCAGCAGCTTAGGTTTCGGCGGGAGGGCTGGAAATACGCAGTATTTT. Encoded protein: CASSLGFGGRAGNTQYF. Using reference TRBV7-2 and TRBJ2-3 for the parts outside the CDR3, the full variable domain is GAGVSQSPSNKVTEKGKDVELRCDPISGHTALYWYRQSLGQGLEFLIYFQGNSAPDKSGLPSDRFSAERTGGSVSTLTIQRTQQEDSAVYLCASSLGFGGRAGNTQYFGPGTRLTVL.

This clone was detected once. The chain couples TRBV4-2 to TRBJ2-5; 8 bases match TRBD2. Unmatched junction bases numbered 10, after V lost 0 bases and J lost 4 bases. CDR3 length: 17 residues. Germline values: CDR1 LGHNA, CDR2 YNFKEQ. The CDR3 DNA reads TGTGCCAGCAGCCAAGATTGGGGCGGGAGGATGGGAGAGACCCAGTACTTC. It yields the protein CASSQDWGGRMGETQYF.

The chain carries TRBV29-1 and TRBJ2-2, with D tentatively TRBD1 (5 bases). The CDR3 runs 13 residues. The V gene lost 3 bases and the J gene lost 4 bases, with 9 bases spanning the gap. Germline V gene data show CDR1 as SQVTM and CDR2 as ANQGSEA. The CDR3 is CSVDRDSTGELFF. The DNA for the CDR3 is TGCAGCGTTGACAGGGATAGCACCGGGGAGCTGTTTTTT.

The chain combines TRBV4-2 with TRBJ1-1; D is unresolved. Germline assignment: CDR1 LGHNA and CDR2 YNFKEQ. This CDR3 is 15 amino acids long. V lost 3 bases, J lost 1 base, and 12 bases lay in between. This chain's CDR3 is CASSHLHITNTEAFF. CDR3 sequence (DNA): TGTGCCAGCAGCCACTTACATATTACGAACACTGAAGCTTTCTTT.

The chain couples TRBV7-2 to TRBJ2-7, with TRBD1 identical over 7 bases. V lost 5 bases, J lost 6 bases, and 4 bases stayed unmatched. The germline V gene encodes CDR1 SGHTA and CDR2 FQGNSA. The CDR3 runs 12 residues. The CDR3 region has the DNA TGTGCCAGCAGCAAACAGGGGAGCGAGCAGTACTTC. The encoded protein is CASSKQGSEQYF.

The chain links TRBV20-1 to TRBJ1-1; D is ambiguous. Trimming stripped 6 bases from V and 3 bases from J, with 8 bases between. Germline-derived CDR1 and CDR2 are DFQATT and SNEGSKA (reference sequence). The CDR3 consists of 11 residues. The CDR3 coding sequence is TGCAGTGCATCCGAATACACTGAAGCTTTCTTT. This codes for CSASEYTEAFF.

CDR3 in DNA: TGTGCCAGCAGCTTGGAAGGGGCGCTAGCGGAGCAGTTCTTC. Translation: CASSLEGALAEQFF. V is TRBV5-4 and J is TRBJ2-1; D may be TRBD2 (6 bases). Trimming took off 0 bases at V and 10 bases at J, with 14 bases between the two ends. The CDR3 covers 14 residues. Germline CDR1 reads SGHNT; CDR2 reads YYREEE (reference sequence). Supplemented by reference TRBV5-4 and TRBJ2-1, the full variable domain reads ETGVTQSPTHLIKTRGQQVTLRCSSQSGHNTVSWYQQALGQGPQFIFQYYREEENGRGNFPPRFSGLQFPNYSSELNVNALELDDSALYLCASSLEGALAEQFFGPGTRLTVL.

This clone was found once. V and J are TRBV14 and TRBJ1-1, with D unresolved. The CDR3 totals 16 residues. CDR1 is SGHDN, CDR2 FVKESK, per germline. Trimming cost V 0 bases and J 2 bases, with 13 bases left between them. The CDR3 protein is CASSQESQLRNTEAFF. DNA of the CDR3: TGTGCCAGCAGCCAAGAGAGTCAGCTGAGAAACACTGAAGCTTTCTTT. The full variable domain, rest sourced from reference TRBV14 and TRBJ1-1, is EAGVTQFPSHSVIEKGQTVTLRCDPISGHDNLYWYRRVMGKEIKFLLHFVKESKQDESGMPNNRFLAERTGGTYSTLKVQPAELEDSGVYFCASSQESQLRNTEAFFGQGTRLTVV.

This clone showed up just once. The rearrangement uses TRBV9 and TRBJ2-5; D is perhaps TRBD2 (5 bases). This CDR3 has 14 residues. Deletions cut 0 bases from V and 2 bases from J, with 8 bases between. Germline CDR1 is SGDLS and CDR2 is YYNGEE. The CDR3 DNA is TGTGCCAGCAGCGTAGCGCCGGGACAAGAGACCCAGTACTTC. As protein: CASSVAPGQETQYF.

This CDR3 reads CASSLGIRGRGETQYF. CDR3 DNA sequence: TGTGCCAGCAGCTTAGGGATCAGGGGCAGGGGGGAGACCCAGTACTTC. V and J are TRBV11-3 and TRBJ2-5, with 7 bases aligning to TRBD1. CDR3 length equals 16 residues. The V gene's germline CDR1 is SGHNT and CDR2 YENEEA. Trimming took 1 base from V and 5 from J; bases not matched to a gene: 10.

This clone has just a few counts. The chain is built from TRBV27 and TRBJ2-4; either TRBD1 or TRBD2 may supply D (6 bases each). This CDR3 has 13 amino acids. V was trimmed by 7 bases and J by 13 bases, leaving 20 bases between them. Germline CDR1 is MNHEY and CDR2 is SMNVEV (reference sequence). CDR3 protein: CASTSLTRGQQYF. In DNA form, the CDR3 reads TGTGCCAGCACAAGTCTAACGCGGGGACAACAGTACTTC.